This T cell receptor (beta chain) was captured in a study of T cell responses to AZD1222 COVID-19 vaccine (dated by TCRdb to about 2021). In terms of the full investigation: A total of 240 or so trial participants underwent TCR sequencing, of whom about 210 had received two doses of AZD1222 and about 25 had received two doses of the MenACWY control vaccine. Enrollment into the trials was organized by age into subgroups of 18-55, 56-69 and 70-plus years, and those subgroups contained 148, 28 and 57 TCR-sequenced participants, respectively. Beyond this particular receptor, the publication reports: Spike-specific TCR breadth and depth rose significantly after two AZD1222 doses compared with day 0 and with MenACWY recipients. Because no day 14 peak-response samples were available, the repertoires could be characterized only after the peak T cell response. Only five or six AZD1222 recipients were SARS-CoV-2 seropositive at baseline, limiting conclusions about previously exposed vaccinees. The 56-69-year group was small, and its depth increase did not reach significance, likely because of low power. Vaccine-associated CD4 TCRs spanned the whole spike protein, with dominant responses in regions 160-218 and 743-854. Most participants were white British and females outnumbered males, and the authors suggested that clonal diversity may have been underestimated. Reportedly, almost half of the unique spike-specific TCRs recognized epitopes lying outside the regions that are mutated in the B.1.351 and B.1.1.7 variants.

Via the germline V gene, CDR1 is SGHTA and CDR2 FQGNSA. The junction shows trimming of 4 bases on V and 3 bases on J, plus 10 bases between the germline ends. Measured from the cysteine to the phenylalanine, the CDR3 is 13 residues long. Kept here is only the CDR3 DNA, which spans 39 bases and is read in frame from base 1. The CDR3 regions of human TCRbeta chains were subjected to immunosequencing. On the study's bioinformatics: Repertoire TCRs were checked for matches against a reference library of SARS-CoV-2-specific TCRs that had been generated using the MIRA antigen-specificity platform. Breadth was defined as the fraction of unique TCRs that were SARS-CoV-2-associated, and depth was defined as the fraction of total T cells that were SARS-CoV-2-associated. Using the MIRA data, every spike-specific TCR was mapped to the spike region that the TCR reacted to and assigned to either a CD4 or a CD8 class. Log10-transformed breadth and depth values were compared by one-way ANOVA with Sidak's multiple comparisons tests. The table was pulled from immuneACCESS by TCRdb, which kept in-frame rearrangements only. Such tables lose some clones; where checked, under half of the loss comes from unresolved V genes, and the rest has no known cause. The DNA gave D and trimming, while V, J and clone size come from that table. Across this sample there are around 44,000 clones, with 80% to 90% seen only once. The top ten clones comprise less than 7% of the sample.

The time point label corresponds to: about 28 days (+/-7) after the second vaccine dose. AZD1222 recipients with second doses at about 4 weeks or about 12 weeks were pooled, because spike-specific TCR depth and breadth did not differ between schedules. The vaccinee samples were drawn from two UK trials, COV001 and COV002, one of which was a single-blind randomized controlled phase 2/3 trial testing AZD1222 (ChAdOx1 nCoV-19) in healthy adults. Trial participant PBMC samples were collected at day 0 and day 28 after the second dose for TCRbeta chain sequencing. Regarding this clone: Its antigen is still unknown. One base away there is no much larger clone; base qualities are not given.

The sequence came from an adult who received the AZD1222 COVID-19 vaccine. The receptor chain draws on TRBV7-2 and TRBJ2-7; the D gene is not confidently resolved. The specimen was peripheral blood, collected 28 days after the second AZD1222 dose. The CDR3 loop reads CASSSYNSYEQYF. The nucleotide sequence is TGTGCCAGCAGCTCCTACAACAGCTACGAGCAGTACTTC.